The 11 T cell receptor beta chains reported below all come from one sample, sequenced in a study of T-cell reconstitution after alpha-beta-depleted transplantation in children. A TCRbeta library incorporating unique molecular identifiers was prepared. TCRdb reprocessed the PCR reads with MiXCR, giving one entry per CDR3 protein. The top ten hold roughly 9.7% of the sample, which has 250,000 to 400,000 distinct CDR3 sequences, approximately 23% seen once. Material: PBMCs, mostly from graft donor cells, obtained 180 days after TCRalphabeta/CD19-depleted stem cell transplant. These receptors all stem from a male patient younger than 18 who had a stem cell transplant for acute lymphoblastic leukemia, so the T cells may come from the graft donor.

The chain recombines TRBV2 with TRBJ2-5; no reliable D call. Germline values: CDR1 SNHLY, CDR2 FYNNEI. The V end lost 3 bases, the J end lost 2 bases, and 7 bases lay between the germline ends. The CDR3 sequence is 13 residues long. CDR3 in amino acids: CASSEARQETQYF. CDR3 bases: TGTGCCAGCAGTGAGGCCCGTCAAGAGACCCAGTACTTC.

This clonotype was found a few times. V gene TRBV3-1 combines with J gene TRBJ2-5, with TRBD2 as a possible D gene (5 bases). Trimming removed 0 bases from V and 5 bases from J, with 7 bases in between. Germline loops: CDR1 LGHDT, CDR2 YNNKEL (reference sequence). The CDR3 has 13 amino acids. The CDR3 DNA follows: TGTGCCAGCAGCCAAGATCGGAGGGAGACCCAGTACTTC. This encodes CASSQDRRETQYF.

This clonotype was picked up many times. This chain uses TRBV7-3 with TRBJ2-7, with D possibly TRBD2 on 6 matching bases. Germline-derived CDR1 and CDR2 are SGHTA and FQGTGA. This CDR3 contains 13 residues. Between the trimmed V and J ends, which lost 5 bases and 4 bases, there was a span of 12 bases. CDR3 sequence (DNA): TGTGCCAGCAGCCCAGCGGGTCGGTACGAGCAGTACTTC. Translation gives CASSPAGRYEQYF.

This clonotype was detected only a few times. As DNA, the CDR3 is TGCGCCAGCAGCCAAGTAGGGACAGGGGGCGGAAGGGAGACCCAGTACTTC. Protein product: CASSQVGTGGGRETQYF. The chain links TRBV4-1 to TRBJ2-5, with 12 bases identical to TRBD1. CDR3 length: 17 amino acids. The J segment lost 5 bases and the V segment lost 1 base, leaving 8 bases of the junction unmatched. Germline V gene lookup returns CDR1 MGHRA and CDR2 YSYEKL.

This clonotype was seen a few times. The chain combines TRBV7-9 with TRBJ1-4; the D is unclear. This CDR3 contains 14 residues. V was clipped by 5 bases and J by 7 bases, with 14 bases between them. Germline V gene data show CDR1 as SEHNR and CDR2 as FQNEAQ (reference sequence). The CDR3 DNA is TGTGCCAGCAGCCGGGTCTCTTCGGGTGAAAAACTGTTTTTT. Its protein is CASSRVSSGEKLFF.

The rearrangement uses TRBV7-3 and TRBJ2-7; D is unresolved. V was pared by 5 bases and J by 5 bases, with 13 bases between. CDR1 SGHTA and CDR2 FQGTGA come from the germline V gene. There are 13 residues in the CDR3. The CDR3 here is CASSITAGHEQYF. The CDR3 DNA follows: TGTGCCAGCAGCATCACCGCAGGCCACGAGCAGTACTTC.

This clonotype was counted only a few times. The chain links TRBV24-1 to TRBJ1-2, with unresolved D. The CDR3 is made up of 12 amino acids. The germline V gene has CDR1 KGHDR and CDR2 SFDVKD. Trimming removed 4 bases at V and 2 bases at J, with 4 bases between. The CDR3 region is CATSDRNYGYTF. The CDR3 coding sequence is TGTGCCACCAGTGACAGGAACTATGGCTACACCTTC.

This clonotype was recorded a few times. V is TRBV9 and J is TRBJ2-2, with 8 bases lining up with TRBD1. V was pared by 3 bases and J by 6 bases, with 4 bases of the junction left unmatched. CDR1 SGDLS and CDR2 YYNGEE come from the germline V gene. This CDR3 spans 14 amino acids. This chain's CDR3 is CASSEPGGAGELFF. CDR3 in DNA: TGTGCCAGCAGCGAACCAGGGGGCGCCGGGGAGCTGTTTTTT.

A few counts support this clonotype. V is TRBV4-1 and J is TRBJ2-1; 8 bases line up with TRBD1. CDR3 size: 16 residues. The junction had 6 bases not matched to a gene; V was cut back by 0 bases and J by 5 bases. The germline gives CDR1 MGHRA, CDR2 YSYEKL. This CDR3 is CASSQEAGGPDNEQFF. The DNA for the CDR3 is TGCGCCAGCAGCCAAGAGGCAGGGGGCCCCGACAATGAGCAGTTCTTC.

The sample holds a few counts of this clonotype. This rearrangement joins TRBV7-2 to TRBJ1-5, with a tentative D call TRBD1 (5 bases). CDR1 is SGHTA, CDR2 FQGNSA, per germline. V was cut by 3 bases and J by 1 base, with 10 bases left in between. The CDR3 totals 15 residues. DNA for the CDR3: TGTGCCAGCAGCTTCAGGGAGCTAAGCAATCAGCCCCAGCATTTT. It translates to CASSFRELSNQPQHF.

Only a few counts were recorded for this clonotype. This chain uses TRBV10-2 with TRBJ2-5; D may be TRBD1 (5 bases). V dropped 10 bases and J dropped 2 bases, with 14 bases sitting between them. This CDR3 contains 13 residues. The germline V gene encodes CDR1 WSHSY and CDR2 SAAADI. The CDR3 reads CATTSTGQETQYF. The CDR3 DNA reads as TGCGCCACTACAAGTACAGGACAAGAGACCCAGTACTTC.